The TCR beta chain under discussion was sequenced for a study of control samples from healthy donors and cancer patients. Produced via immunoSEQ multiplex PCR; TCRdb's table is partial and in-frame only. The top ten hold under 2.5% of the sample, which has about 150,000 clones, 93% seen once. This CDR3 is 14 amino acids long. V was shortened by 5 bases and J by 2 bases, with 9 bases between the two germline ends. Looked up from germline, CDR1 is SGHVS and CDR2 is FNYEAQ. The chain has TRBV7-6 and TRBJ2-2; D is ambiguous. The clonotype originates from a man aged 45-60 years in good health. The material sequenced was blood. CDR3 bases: TGTGCCAGCAGCGAGGACGCCAACACCGGGGAGCTGTTTTTT. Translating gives CASSEDANTGELFF.